A single sample is the source of the 6 T cell receptor beta chains below, sequenced in a study of OX40 agonist ivuxolimab in advanced cancers. TCRdb keeps only in-frame clones here, not all; method: immunoSEQ multiplex PCR. The repertoire holds about 84,000 clones, 84% seen once, with roughly 2.7% in the top ten. Sequences were derived from CD4+ or CD8+ T cells sorted from blood, sampled in a trial of the OX40 agonist ivuxolimab. These receptors all stem from an adult with an advanced solid tumor such as melanoma, head and neck, liver or kidney cancer.

This chain links TRBV9 with TRBJ1-2; the D is unclear. The CDR3 runs 11 residues. Germline CDR1 reads SGDLS; CDR2 reads YYNGEE. V was trimmed by 7 bases and J by 5 bases, leaving 9 bases between them. The CDR3 region is CASEQNYGYTF. CDR3 DNA sequence: TGTGCCAGCGAACAGAATTATGGCTACACCTTC.

The chain uses TRBV28 and TRBJ1-1, with D perhaps matching TRBD1 (6 bases). Germline lookup yields CDR1 MDHEN and CDR2 SYDVKM. The CDR3 covers 18 residues. Trimming removed 4 bases at V and 0 bases at J, with 21 bases between. DNA for the CDR3: TGTGCCAGCAGTTCATCATTACCGTACAGGGCCTTGAACACTGAAGCTTTCTTT. It is translated as CASSSSLPYRALNTEAFF.

This clone was observed once. The J gene is TRBJ2-6, the V gene TRBV18, with D maybe TRBD1 (5 bases). The V gene's germline CDR1 is KGHSH and CDR2 LQKENI. V was clipped by 3 bases and J by 8 bases, with 11 bases between them. The CDR3 is made up of 14 amino acids. The CDR3 loop is CASSPSQGPNVLTF. The CDR3 region has the DNA TGTGCCAGCTCACCGAGTCAGGGCCCCAACGTCCTGACTTTC. The entire variable domain, with the rest obtained from reference TRBV18 and TRBJ2-6, is as follows: NAGVMQNPRHLVRRRGQEARLRCSPMKGHSHVYWYRQLPEEGLKFMVYLQKENIIDESGMPKERFSAEFPKEGPSILRIQQVVRGDSAAYFCASSPSQGPNVLTFGAGSRLTVL.

This clone has a single count. The chain couples TRBV5-6 to TRBJ1-6; possible D gene TRBD1, 6 bases. This CDR3 spans 14 amino acids. V lost 4 bases, J lost 7 bases, and 12 bases lay in between. Germline values: CDR1 SGHDT, CDR2 YYEEEE. The CDR3 here is CASSLGARNSPLHF. The CDR3 nucleotides are TGTGCCAGCAGCCTGGGGGCGCGAAATTCACCCCTCCACTTT. Complete variable domain (other parts from reference TRBV5-6 and TRBJ1-6): DAGVTQSPTHLIKTRGQQVTLRCSPKSGHDTVSWYQQALGQGPQFIFQYYEEEERQRGNFPDRFSGHQFPNYSSELNVNALLLGDSALYLCASSLGARNSPLHFGNGTRLTVT.

V usage is TRBV5-1 and J usage is TRBJ1-2, with D possibly matching TRBD1 (5 bases). Germline V CDR1 and CDR2: SGHRS, YFSETQ. CDR3 length: 14 residues. V was trimmed by 7 bases and J by 3 bases, leaving 16 bases between them. The CDR3 spells CASGRDLEDYGYTF. The DNA of the CDR3 is TGCGCCAGCGGTCGGGACCTGGAGGACTATGGCTACACCTTC.

This rearrangement joins TRBV6-5 to TRBJ2-7; 7 bases align to TRBD1. The germline gives CDR1 MNHEY, CDR2 SVGAGI. The CDR3 runs 15 residues. V lost 5 bases and J lost 4; bases outside the gene matches: 11. The CDR3 sequence is CASSPYRGSWYEQYV. In DNA form, the CDR3 reads TGTGCCAGCAGTCCCTACAGGGGTAGTTGGTACGAGCAGTACGTC.